Shown below are 26 T cell receptor beta chains from a single sample sequenced in a study of blood T cell repertoires in COVID-19 (dated by TCRdb to about 2020). Receptor libraries were prepared by the immunoSEQ multiplex PCR assay. Not all clones reach the TCRdb copy of this immuneACCESS table, which keeps in-frame sequences only. Checked studies attribute under half of the gap to unresolved V genes and leave the rest unexplained. The sample table lists roughly 150,000 clones, more than 75% of them with a count of one. The top ten clonotypes cover roughly 5% of the sample. Sequences were obtained from peripheral blood. Receptors were obtained from a young man with COVID-19, enrolled during active disease.

V and J are TRBV6-2 or TRBV6-3 and TRBJ2-7, with 9 bases that match TRBD1. CDR1 and CDR2 (germline): MNHEY, SVGEGT. The CDR3 is made up of 16 amino acids. The trim removed 6 bases at V and 1 base at J, leaving 10 bases unmatched. The CDR3 region is CASSRASTGGSYEQYF. The CDR3 DNA sequence: TGTGCCAGCAGCCGCGCGTCGACAGGGGGTTCCTACGAGCAGTACTTC.

The rearrangement joins TRBV6-2 or TRBV6-3 to TRBJ2-5; the match to TRBD1 covers 9 bases. Germline V lookup: CDR1 MNHEY, CDR2 SVGEGT. V was clipped by 0 bases and J by 2 bases; unmatched bases: 7. The CDR3 is 17 amino acids. The CDR3 sequence is CASSYSLGGTGQETQYF. The CDR3 DNA sequence: TGTGCCAGCAGTTACTCGCTCGGTGGGACAGGGCAAGAGACCCAGTACTTC.

The chain recombines TRBV5-5 with TRBJ1-1; 8 bases line up with TRBD1. This CDR3 spans 15 amino acids. Trimming cost V 2 bases and J 4 bases; bases outside gene matches: 7. Germline V gives CDR1 SGHKS, CDR2 YYEKEE (reference sequence). CDR3 sequence reads: CASSLRTGIFTEAFF. The CDR3 nucleotides read TGTGCCAGCAGCTTACGGACAGGGATTTTCACTGAAGCTTTCTTT.

The chain joins TRBV28 to TRBJ1-3; D is unclear. The V gene lost 6 bases and the J gene lost 0 bases, with 18 bases spanning the gap. CDR1 and CDR2 from the germline V gene are MDHEN and SYDVKM. This CDR3 comprises 17 residues. The CDR3 reads CASSSRWGGSSGNTIYF. The CDR3 coding sequence is TGTGCCAGCAGCTCACGGTGGGGAGGGAGCTCTGGAAACACCATATATTTT. Combining the CDR3 with reference TRBV28 and TRBJ1-3 gives the whole variable domain DVKVTQSSRYLVKRTGEKVFLECVQDMDHENMFWYRQDPGLGLRLIYFSYDVKMKEKGDIPEGYSVSREKKERFSLILESASTNQTSMYLCASSSRWGGSSGNTIYFGEGSWLTVV.

The rearrangement uses TRBV7-9 and TRBJ2-3, with D tentatively TRBD2 (5 bases). CDR3 length: 17 residues. V lost 0 bases to trimming and J lost 1 base, with 14 bases between them. Germline CDR1 and CDR2: SEHNR and FQNEAQ (reference sequence). The DNA of the CDR3 is TGTGCCAGCAGCTTAGCGTTTGCGGGTGCAGGCACAGATACGCAGTATTTT. Its protein is CASSLAFAGAGTDTQYF.

The chain couples TRBV29-1 to TRBJ2-3, with 8 bases lining up with TRBD1. The CDR3 is 16 residues long. CDR1 SQVTM and CDR2 ANQGSEA come from the germline V gene. Germline trimming cut 7 bases from V and 0 bases from J; bases unmatched to any gene: 12. This CDR3 is CSGILLQGESTDTQYF. The CDR3 coding sequence is TGCAGCGGCATCCTGCTACAGGGGGAAAGCACAGATACGCAGTATTTT.

The V gene is TRBV11-2, the J gene TRBJ2-7, with TRBD1 matching 9 bases. Per the germline V gene, CDR1 is SGHAT and CDR2 is FQNNGV. V was clipped by 4 bases and J by 4 bases; unmatched bases: 5. The CDR3 loop spans 14 amino acids. CDR3 nucleotide sequence: TGTGCCAGCAGCTGGGACAGGGTAACTTACGAGCAGTACTTC. As protein: CASSWDRVTYEQYF.

The chain carries TRBV10-3 and TRBJ1-3; TRBD1 matches 7 bases. The length of the CDR3 is 16 residues. Germline V gene sequence: CDR1 ENHRY, CDR2 SYGVKD. After removal of 5 bases from V and 3 bases from J, the junction contained 10 bases not matched to a gene. The DNA of the CDR3 is TGTGCCATCAGTCCCGGGACAGTCTCGGGTGGAAACACCATATATTTT. Encoded protein: CAISPGTVSGGNTIYF.

The chain has TRBV6-5 and TRBJ1-5, with 7 bases that match TRBD1. The CDR3 covers 14 residues. The germline V gene encodes CDR1 MNHEY and CDR2 SVGAGI. The trim removed 7 bases at V and 1 base at J, leaving 4 bases unmatched. Here the CDR3 reads CASKGAGSNQPQHF. The CDR3 DNA is TGTGCCAGCAAGGGGGCCGGCAGCAATCAGCCCCAGCATTTT.

The chain links TRBV29-1 to TRBJ2-2; D unclear. The CDR3 runs to 12 residues. The germline gives CDR1 SQVTM, CDR2 ANQGSEA. Trimming shortened V by 6 bases and J by 6 bases, and 11 bases separated the two germline ends. CDR3: CSVTVPAGELFF. In DNA, the CDR3 is TGCAGCGTAACGGTACCCGCCGGGGAGCTGTTTTTT.

The rearrangement uses TRBV20-1 and TRBJ2-1, with a weak D call TRBD1 (5 bases). The V end lost 3 bases, the J end lost 10 bases, and 13 bases lay between the germline ends. Per germline, CDR1 DFQATT and CDR2 SNEGSKA (reference sequence). The CDR3 is 12 residues long. Written as DNA, the CDR3 is TGCAGTGCTAGTGACAGTGTTTTGGAGCAGTTCTTC. It yields the protein CSASDSVLEQFF.

A single count supports this clone. The V call is TRBV10-3, the J call TRBJ1-1; no clear D gene. CDR1 is ENHRY and CDR2 is SYGVKD in the germline V gene. Trimming took 2 bases from V and 1 from J, leaving 11 bases between them. The CDR3 is 15 residues long. The DNA of the CDR3 is TGTGCCATCAGTGAGCCCCGCACGGGGAACACTGAAGCTTTCTTT. Protein sequence: CAISEPRTGNTEAFF.

The chain recombines TRBV5-6 with TRBJ2-1; D might be TRBD1 (5 bases). V was cut by 3 bases and J by 6 bases, with 7 bases left in between. This CDR3 spans 12 amino acids. The V gene's germline CDR1 is SGHDT and CDR2 YYEEEE. Here the CDR3 DNA reads TGTGCCAGCAGCTCACAGGTCAATGAGCAGTTCTTC. Translating it yields CASSSQVNEQFF.

The chain has TRBV28 and TRBJ2-2; TRBD1 is a possible D gene (6 bases). Trimming cost V 5 bases and J 0 bases, with 7 bases left between them. The CDR3 is 14 residues long. CDR1 is MDHEN, CDR2 SYDVKM, per germline. DNA for the CDR3: TGTGCCAGCAGTGGGACATCGAACACCGGGGAGCTGTTTTTT. Its protein is CASSGTSNTGELFF.

The chain couples TRBV3-1 (or the pseudogene TRBV3-2) to TRBJ1-6, with D possibly matching TRBD1 (5 bases). V was cut by 1 base and J by 8 bases, with 6 bases left in between. The CDR3 runs to 13 residues. The germline gives CDR1 LGHDT, CDR2 YNNKEL (reference sequence). DNA for the CDR3: TGTGCCAGCAGCCAAGTAGGGGATTCACCCCTCCACTTT. Residues: CASSQVGDSPLHF.

The rearrangement uses TRBV7-9 and TRBJ1-5, with D perhaps TRBD1 (5 bases). There are 14 residues in the CDR3. V was trimmed by 5 bases and J by 0 bases, leaving 8 bases between them. Germline V gene data show CDR1 as SEHNR and CDR2 as FQNEAQ (reference sequence). The CDR3 spells CASSGGGSNQPQHF. The CDR3 DNA follows: TGTGCCAGCAGCGGCGGGGGTAGCAATCAGCCCCAGCATTTT.

The V gene is TRBV27, the J gene TRBJ1-6; D is unresolved. V dropped 8 bases and J dropped 0 bases, with 14 bases sitting between them. This CDR3 comprises 16 residues. Germline lookup yields CDR1 MNHEY and CDR2 SMNVEV (reference sequence). Here the CDR3 reads CASASFLSSYNSPLHF. As DNA, the CDR3 is TGTGCCAGCGCCTCCTTTCTGAGCTCCTATAATTCACCCCTCCACTTT.

The chain is built from TRBV3-1 (or the pseudogene TRBV3-2) and TRBJ2-7, with D tentatively TRBD1 (6 bases). Germline V CDR1 and CDR2: LGHDT, YNNKEL (reference sequence). The CDR3 runs to 14 residues. Deletions cut 5 bases from V and 3 bases from J, with 14 bases between. CDR3 in amino acids: CASSGPGESYEQYF. Here the CDR3 DNA reads TGTGCCAGCAGCGGCCCAGGGGAGAGCTACGAGCAGTACTTC.

This clone has just one count. The V and J genes are TRBV5-4 and TRBJ1-3; D unclear. Germline CDR1 reads SGHNT; CDR2 reads YYREEE (reference sequence). This CDR3 is 16 amino acids long. V was cut by 0 bases and J by 0 bases, with 10 bases left in between. The DNA of the CDR3 is TGTGCCAGCAGCTTGGCCTTTGAGGGCTCTGGAAACACCATATATTTT. It translates to CASSLAFEGSGNTIYF.

V gene TRBV7-3 combines with J gene TRBJ2-3; weak D call: TRBD2 (5 bases). Germline-derived CDR1 and CDR2 are SGHTA and FQGTGA. Trimming stripped 0 bases from V and 4 bases from J, with 11 bases between. The CDR3 runs to 15 residues. The CDR3 here is CASSLTSVTADTQYF. CDR3 DNA: TGTGCCAGCAGCTTAACTAGCGTGACTGCAGATACGCAGTATTTT.

The chain carries TRBV6-2 or TRBV6-3 and TRBJ1-1, with 8 bases matching TRBD1. This CDR3 contains 12 residues. Germline trimming cut 6 bases from V and 7 bases from J; bases unmatched to any gene: 4. Germline V gene sequence: CDR1 MNHEY, CDR2 SVGEGT. This CDR3 reads CASSQTGVEAFF. The CDR3 DNA reads TGTGCCAGCAGCCAGACAGGGGTTGAAGCTTTCTTT.

V is TRBV9 and J is TRBJ1-3; D ambiguous. Trimming took off 0 bases at V and 4 bases at J, with 8 bases between the two ends. CDR1 is SGDLS and CDR2 is YYNGEE in the germline V gene. This CDR3 has 14 residues. CDR3 amino acids: CASSVGRGGNTIYF. As DNA, the CDR3 is TGTGCCAGCAGCGTAGGGCGCGGAGGAAACACCATATATTTT.

The J gene is TRBJ2-1, the V gene TRBV7-9, with a possible D match to TRBD2 (6 bases). The CDR3 spans 14 residues. The V end was cut by 6 bases, the J end by 5 bases, with 14 bases between. Germline V CDR1 and CDR2: SEHNR, FQNEAQ (reference sequence). CDR3 sequence (DNA): TGTGCCAGCAGGGGGGTAGCGGAGAACAATGAGCAGTTCTTC. This codes for CASRGVAENNEQFF.

This chain links TRBV7-2 with TRBJ2-3; possibly TRBD2 for D (7 bases). Germline V lookup: CDR1 SGHTA, CDR2 FQGNSA. This CDR3 is built from 15 residues. V lost 5 bases and J lost 3, with 15 bases in between. CDR3 nucleotide sequence: TGTGCCAGCAGCCCAGGGGCGGGAGAAACAGATACGCAGTATTTT. Its protein product is CASSPGAGETDTQYF.

The chain recombines TRBV27 with TRBJ1-1; 7 bases fit TRBD1. J was trimmed by 3 bases and V by 3 bases; bases with no gene match: 7. Germline V gene lookup returns CDR1 MNHEY and CDR2 SMNVEV (reference sequence). CDR3 size: 15 residues. This CDR3 reads CASSLAGQSHTEAFF. In DNA, the CDR3 is TGTGCCAGCAGTTTGGCGGGACAGAGCCACACTGAAGCTTTCTTT.

The chain has TRBV11-2 and TRBJ2-3; TRBD2 is a possible D gene (5 bases). The germline gives CDR1 SGHAT, CDR2 FQNNGV. The CDR3 is 15 amino acids. V was trimmed by 7 bases and J by 4 bases, leaving 18 bases between them. This CDR3 is CASTLRPGLSDTQYF. In DNA, the CDR3 is TGTGCCAGCACCCTAAGACCTGGACTTTCAGATACGCAGTATTTT.